Each of the 17 T cell receptor beta chains below was sequenced from the same sample in a study of shared clonotypes between healthy human individuals. Assay used: immunoSEQ multiplex PCR; TCRdb lists only in-frame clones, some missing. This table holds about 2.5 million clones, less than 95% found once. The sequencing input was naive CD4+ T cells from PBMCs. Regarding subset: CD45RA+ positively selected. The receptors originated from a young man in good health. Some clones in this sample may be carry-over from other donors' samples.

The chain's CDR3 is CASSDLGDTQYF. In DNA form, the CDR3 reads TGTGCCAGCAGCGATCTTGGAGATACGCAGTATTTT. This chain links TRBV7-3 with TRBJ2-3; D gene ambiguous. Trimming left V 5 bases short and J 5 bases short, with 8 bases between. CDR1 and CDR2 (germline): SGHTA, FQGTGA. The CDR3 is made up of 12 amino acids.

The rearrangement uses TRBV6-6 and TRBJ1-5, with D uncertain. Germline values: CDR1 MNHNY, CDR2 SVGAGI (reference sequence). This CDR3 contains 16 residues. The V end lost 3 bases, the J end lost 4 bases, and 16 bases lay between the germline ends. The CDR3 DNA reads as TGTGCCAGCAGTTATGGGGTTAGAGGAGCTAATCAGCCCCAGCATTTT. It encodes CASSYGVRGANQPQHF.

The chain uses TRBV27 and TRBJ2-7; 8 bases fit TRBD1. Unmatched junction bases numbered 10, after V lost 5 bases and J lost 7 bases. The CDR3 runs 14 residues. Germline assignment: CDR1 MNHEY and CDR2 SMNVEV (reference sequence). CDR3 DNA: TGTGCCAGCAGTCCTAGACGGACAGGGAGGGAGCAGTACTTC. Translated: CASSPRRTGREQYF.

This rearrangement joins TRBV5-1 to TRBJ2-5; unclear D gene. The length of the CDR3 is 16 residues. Trimming stripped 4 bases from V and 4 bases from J, with 20 bases between. Germline V gives CDR1 SGHRS, CDR2 YFSETQ. The CDR3 sequence is CASSISLGNGGETQYF. In DNA form, the CDR3 reads TGCGCCAGCAGCATTAGTCTGGGGAATGGCGGAGAGACCCAGTACTTC.

Turning to this clone: Other DNA sequences of this sample code for an identical CDR3. The gene calls are TRBV9 and TRBJ1-1; D gene unclear. The CDR3 contains 14 residues. CDR1 and CDR2 (germline): SGDLS, YYNGEE. The V end was cut by 0 bases, the J end by 0 bases, with 6 bases between. For the CDR3, the DNA is TGTGCCAGCAGCGTAGCCGGATTGAACACTGAAGCTTTCTTT. It is translated as CASSVAGLNTEAFF.

With respect to this clone: This sample also contains other DNA sequences that code for the same CDR3. The chain combines TRBV7-2 with TRBJ2-5; D is undetermined. The CDR3 has 12 residues. V was trimmed by 2 bases and J by 2 bases, leaving 3 bases between them. The germline CDR1 and CDR2 sequences are SGHTA and FQGNSA. As DNA, the CDR3 is TGTGCCAGCAGCTTACGGCAAGAGACCCAGTACTTC. Its protein product is CASSLRQETQYF.

On this clone: Other DNA sequences in this specimen translate into the identical CDR3. The genes are TRBV18 and TRBJ1-5; tentatively, D is TRBD1 (5 bases). This CDR3 spans 13 amino acids. Germline V CDR1 and CDR2: KGHSH, LQKENI. V lost 3 bases and J 2 bases, leaving 5 bases between the germline ends. The CDR3 DNA reads TGTGCCAGCTCACCGGGACGCAATCAGCCCCAGCATTTT. This sequence encodes CASSPGRNQPQHF.

The gene calls are TRBV5-1 and TRBJ2-5; maybe TRBD1 (5 bases). Germline V gene data show CDR1 as SGHRS and CDR2 as YFSETQ. CDR3 size: 14 residues. The ends were cut back, 5 bases at V and 4 bases at J, with 15 bases in the middle. DNA of the CDR3: TGCGCCAGCAGGGGGCTTGGGAAGAGAGAGACCCAGTACTTC. Its protein product is CASRGLGKRETQYF.

This clone was picked up a small number of times. The DNA for the CDR3 is TGTGCCACCTCCTGGCGAAATCAGCCCCAGCATTTT. Protein sequence: CATSWRNQPQHF. The chain carries TRBV28 and TRBJ1-5, with D unclear. Germline-derived CDR1 and CDR2 are MDHEN and SYDVKM. CDR3 length: 12 residues. Trimming left V 10 bases short and J 4 bases short, with 11 bases between.

The V gene is TRBV25-1, the J gene TRBJ1-2, with D perhaps TRBD1 (6 bases). This CDR3 is built from 13 residues. Trimming pared 6 bases from V and 4 bases from J, leaving 12 bases between. Germline loops: CDR1 MGHDK, CDR2 SYGVNS. The CDR3, as DNA: TGTGCCAGCAGCGAGGGGGGGCTCTATGGCTACACCTTC. Translated, it gives CASSEGGLYGYTF.

The chain employs TRBV10-3 and TRBJ1-1; no clear D. The CDR3 is 13 residues long. Germline lookup yields CDR1 ENHRY and CDR2 SYGVKD. The V end lost 6 bases, the J end lost 6 bases, and 14 bases lay between the germline ends. CDR3 in DNA: TGTGCCATCAGGACGCCCAGGTTTCCTGAAGCTTTCTTT. This codes for CAIRTPRFPEAFF.

As for this clone: Germline is not matched at one junction end, which may reflect a read error. The chain carries TRBV6-1 and TRBJ1-1, with D possibly matching TRBD1 (5 bases). Germline V gene data show CDR1 as MNHNS and CDR2 as SASEGT. CDR3 size: 18 residues. This chain's CDR3 is CAISELAGTDFMNTEAFF. For the CDR3, the DNA is TGTGCCATCAGTGAGCTAGCCGGGACGGACTTCATGAACACTGAAGCTTTCTTT.

The V call is TRBV28, the J call TRBJ1-1; D uncertain. CDR3 length equals 17 residues. Germline values: CDR1 MDHEN, CDR2 SYDVKM. Trimming shortened V by 0 bases and J by 3 bases, and 17 bases separated the two germline ends. In DNA, the CDR3 is TGTGCCAGCAGTTTATGGGGCCTCCTCGGTCCCCACACTGAAGCTTTCTTT. Its translation: CASSLWGLLGPHTEAFF. Full variable domain (missing parts from reference TRBV28 and TRBJ1-1): DVKVTQSSRYLVKRTGEKVFLECVQDMDHENMFWYRQDPGLGLRLIYFSYDVKMKEKGDIPEGYSVSREKKERFSLILESASTNQTSMYLCASSLWGLLGPHTEAFFGQGTRLTVV.

The chain couples TRBV25-1 to TRBJ2-3, with D maybe TRBD2 (6 bases). The V gene's germline CDR1 is MGHDK and CDR2 SYGVNS. The CDR3 is 12 amino acids. The V gene lost 10 bases and the J gene lost 0 bases, with 8 bases spanning the gap. The CDR3 protein is CATGGSTDTQYF. CDR3 DNA: TGTGCCACCGGAGGGAGCACAGATACGCAGTATTTT.

The V and J genes are TRBV28 and TRBJ2-4; D gene unclear. This CDR3 is built from 13 residues. V was shortened by 5 bases and J by 7 bases, with 12 bases between the two germline ends. Germline lookup yields CDR1 MDHEN and CDR2 SYDVKM. CDR3 nucleotides: TGTGCCAGCAGTAGACCCCCGGCGAACATTCAGTACTTC. It encodes CASSRPPANIQYF. Variable domain in full (rest from reference TRBV28 and TRBJ2-4): DVKVTQSSRYLVKRTGEKVFLECVQDMDHENMFWYRQDPGLGLRLIYFSYDVKMKEKGDIPEGYSVSREKKERFSLILESASTNQTSMYLCASSRPPANIQYFGAGTRLSVL.

The chain links TRBV10-3 to TRBJ1-1; no clear D gene. In germline, CDR1 is ENHRY, CDR2 SYGVKD. CDR3 length: 14 amino acids. V lost 4 bases and J lost 2, with 11 bases in between. This CDR3 is CAISGAGGNTEAFF. The DNA for the CDR3 is TGTGCCATCAGTGGGGCAGGAGGCAACACTGAAGCTTTCTTT.

The rearrangement links TRBV15 to TRBJ1-5; 7 nucleotides line up with TRBD1. V lost 5 bases to trimming and J lost 5 bases; unmatched junction nucleotides: 9. This CDR3 has 15 amino acids. The V gene's germline CDR1 is LNHNV and CDR2 YYDKDF (reference sequence). CDR3 in amino acids: CATSVRRDSDQPQHF. In DNA form, the CDR3 reads TGTGCCACCAGCGTCAGACGGGACAGCGATCAGCCCCAGCATTTT.